One and the same sample provided the 13 T cell receptor beta chains below, sequenced in a study of molecular identifiers for immune sequencing clone quantification. One entry per CDR3 protein results from TCRdb running MiXCR on the PCR reads. The sample has about 500,000 distinct CDR3 sequences; around a fifth are singletons. Sample: naive CD8+ T cells from blood, with Jurkat cell RNA spiked in. Subset here: FACS-sorted CD8+CD4-CCR7+CD45RA+ naive T cells. The receptors here all came from a human donor in good health. Some libraries in this study had Jurkat cell RNA spiked in.

Many counts were recorded for this clonotype. The V call is TRBV2, the J call TRBJ1-1; no clear D gene. The length of the CDR3 is 11 residues. Germline CDR1 reads SNHLY; CDR2 reads FYNNEI. V lost 6 bases and J lost 4, with 6 bases in between. CDR3 loop: CASRTTTEAFF. The DNA of the CDR3 is TGTGCCAGCAGGACAACCACTGAAGCTTTCTTT.

At least ten counts were recorded for this clonotype. The CDR3 sequence is CASSLNLGANTGELFF. DNA of the CDR3: TGTGCCAGCAGCTTAAATCTAGGGGCCAACACCGGGGAGCTGTTTTTT. The chain couples TRBV7-9 to TRBJ2-2, with TRBD1 as a possible D gene (5 bases). The CDR3 covers 16 residues. Trimming stripped 2 bases from V and 2 bases from J, with 12 bases between. Germline assignment: CDR1 SEHNR and CDR2 FQNEAQ (reference sequence).

This clonotype was seen a few times. V gene TRBV4-1 combines with J gene TRBJ2-1; D perhaps matches TRBD2 (6 bases). Between the trimmed V and J ends, which lost 1 base and 9 bases, there was a span of 7 bases. The CDR3 extends over 12 amino acids. The germline CDR1 and CDR2 sequences are MGHRA and YSYEKL. The CDR3 region has the DNA TGCGCCAGCAGCCAAGTGGGGGGTGAGCAGTTCTTC. Translating it yields CASSQVGGEQFF.

Turning to this clonotype: Given a much more abundant clone one base away, this may be a read error. This chain links TRBV3-1 with TRBJ2-7; 10 bases agree with TRBD1. This CDR3 is built from 15 residues. Germline V gene sequence: CDR1 LGHDT, CDR2 YNNKEL (reference sequence). The DNA of the CDR3 is TGTGCCAGCAGCCCAAAGACAGGGGGCGGATACGGGCAGTACTTC. Its protein product is CASSPKTGGGYGQYF.

This clonotype showed up many times. This chain links TRBV5-4 with TRBJ2-5; 8 bases are shared with TRBD1. This CDR3 is 17 amino acids long. With V trimmed by 2 bases and J by 0 bases, 9 bases remained unmatched. CDR1 and CDR2 (germline): SGHNT, YYREEE (reference sequence). The CDR3 loop is CASSLLGQGANQETQYF. CDR3 nucleotides: TGTGCCAGCAGCTTACTCGGCCAGGGGGCAAACCAAGAGACCCAGTACTTC. Supplemented by reference TRBV5-4 and TRBJ2-5, the full variable domain reads ETGVTQSPTHLIKTRGQQVTLRCSSQSGHNTVSWYQQALGQGPQFIFQYYREEENGRGNFPPRFSGLQFPNYSSELNVNALELDDSALYLCASSLLGQGANQETQYFGPGTRLLVL.

This clonotype was seen repeatedly, ten times or more. The chain combines TRBV7-9 with TRBJ2-7; D is possibly TRBD1 or TRBD2 (5 bases each). The length of the CDR3 is 11 residues. Germline V lookup: CDR1 SEHNR, CDR2 FQNEAQ (reference sequence). V was trimmed by 7 bases and J by 4 bases, leaving 8 bases between them. The CDR3 DNA reads TGTGCCAGCACCGGGGCATACGAGCAGTACTTC. Protein product: CASTGAYEQYF. Full variable domain (outside the CDR3, taken from reference TRBV7-9 and TRBJ2-7): DTGVSQNPRHKITKRGQNVTFRCDPISEHNRLYWYRQTLGQGPEFLTYFQNEAQLEKSRLLSDRFSAERPKGSFSTLEIQRTEQGDSAMYLCASTGAYEQYFGPGTRLTVT.

This clonotype was seen at least ten times. The rearrangement joins TRBV4-3 to TRBJ2-3, with D uncertain. The V gene's germline CDR1 is LGHNA and CDR2 YSLEER. V was shortened by 4 bases and J by 3 bases, with 14 bases between the two germline ends. There are 15 residues in the CDR3. CDR3 in DNA: TGCGCCAGCAGCCCCAGCCAAATAGGGACAGATACGCAGTATTTT. The encoded protein is CASSPSQIGTDTQYF.

To note about this clonotype: One end of the junction fails to match germline, which may point to a read error. The genes are TRBV27 and TRBJ2-7, with D possibly matching TRBD2 (5 bases). This CDR3 has 14 residues. Germline V CDR1 and CDR2: MNHEY, SMNVEV (reference sequence). The CDR3, as DNA: TGTGCCTGCAGGCCGGGCCAGTCGGGGTACGAGCAGTACTTC. This codes for CACRPGQSGYEQYF.

At least ten counts were recorded for this clonotype. The J gene is TRBJ1-4, the V gene TRBV28; no clear D gene. Germline V gene lookup returns CDR1 MDHEN and CDR2 SYDVKM. The CDR3 extends over 15 amino acids. Deletions cut 1 base from V and 3 bases from J, with 9 bases between. DNA of the CDR3: TGTGCCAGCAGTTTATACATCCAGGCTAATGAAAAACTGTTTTTT. This encodes CASSLYIQANEKLFF.

The chain couples TRBV19 to TRBJ2-7; no definite D call. The length of the CDR3 is 14 residues. CDR1 LNHDA and CDR2 SQIVND come from the germline V gene (reference sequence). V was shortened by 6 bases and J by 5 bases, with 17 bases between the two germline ends. The CDR3 bases are TGTGCCAGTAGCGAAATTGGTGTATTCGACGAGCAGTACTTC. This codes for CASSEIGVFDEQYF.

Comment on this clonotype: As the CDR3 is not closed by the conserved phenylalanine or tryptophan, this likely results from a read error. This chain links TRBV29-1 with TRBJ1-1, with no clear D. CDR1 is SQVTM, CDR2 ANQGSEA, per germline. Trimming shortened V by 1 base and J by 5 bases, and 5 bases separated the two germline ends. This CDR3 is 11 amino acids long. In nucleotides, the CDR3 is TGCAGCGTTGAAGTCGGAACTGAAGCTTTCTTA. Protein: CSVEVGTEAFL.

J is TRBJ1-5 and V is TRBV6-1, with D hard to call. This CDR3 region has 16 residues. Looked up from germline, CDR1 is MNHNS and CDR2 is SASEGT. The V and J ends lost 0 bases and 6 bases respectively, with 15 bases between them. The CDR3 region has the DNA TGTGCCAGCAGTGAAGCTCCTGGGTGGCCGGTTCAGCCCCAGCATTTT. Amino acid sequence: CASSEAPGWPVQPQHF.

Details on this clonotype: A much larger clone sits a single nucleotide away, making a read error possible. The conserved closing phenylalanine or tryptophan is absent in this CDR3, likely reflecting a read error. The chain carries TRBV20-1 and TRBJ1-1, with D possibly TRBD1 on 6 matching bases. Germline V gene sequence: CDR1 DFQATT, CDR2 SNEGSKA (reference sequence). Trimming cost V 1 base and J 11 bases, with 20 bases left between them. The CDR3 extends over 14 amino acids. Written as DNA, the CDR3 is TGCAGTGCTAGAGTGGCAGGGGCGAATCTAGTGGCTTTCTCT. Translation: CSARVAGANLVAFS.